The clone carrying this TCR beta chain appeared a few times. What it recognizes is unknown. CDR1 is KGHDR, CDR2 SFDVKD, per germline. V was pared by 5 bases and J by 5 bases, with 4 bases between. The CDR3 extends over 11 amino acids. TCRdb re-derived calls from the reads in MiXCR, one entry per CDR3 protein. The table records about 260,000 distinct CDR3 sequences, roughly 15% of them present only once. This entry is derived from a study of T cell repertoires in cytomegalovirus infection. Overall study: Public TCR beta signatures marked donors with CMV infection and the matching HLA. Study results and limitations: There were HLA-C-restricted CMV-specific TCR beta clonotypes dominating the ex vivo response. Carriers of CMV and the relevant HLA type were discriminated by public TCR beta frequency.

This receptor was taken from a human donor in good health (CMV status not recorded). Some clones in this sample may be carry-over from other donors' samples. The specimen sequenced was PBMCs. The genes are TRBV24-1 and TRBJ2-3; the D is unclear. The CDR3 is CATSVGDTQYF. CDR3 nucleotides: TGTGCCACCAGTGTGGGAGATACGCAGTATTTT.